This TCR beta chain derives from a study of post-analysis software for immune sequencing data (dated by TCRdb to about 2015). Study-level background: Relapsing-remitting, secondary progressive and progressive-relapsing multiple sclerosis were recorded as disease courses, and subtype annotation was lacking for some patients. A subset of samples was prepared in parallel using single-end sample barcoding, then pooled and co-amplified after Illumina adapter ligation. The patient repertoires were set against ten to eleven previously published healthy control repertoires from donors whose ages ranged from roughly 6 to 27 years.

Library method: PCR. Sequencing was carried out with an Illumina HiSeq 2500. To reduce PCR and sequencing biases, unique molecular identifiers were incorporated into the TCR beta cDNA libraries. Every 1 to 10 million input T cells yielded about 500,000 cDNA molecules, meaning each molecule approximated one T cell. The patient libraries were prepared and sequenced using the same protocol as the earlier healthy control dataset. Within a given batch, samples were prepared together, multiplexed and sequenced on the same HiSeq lane. The paper's data handling went like this. Raw barcoded reads were processed with MIGEC, and single-read molecular identifier groups were discarded before consensus assembly and CDR3 extraction. Clonotype tables were post-analysed with VDJtools, normalizing diversity by down-sampling all datasets to the smallest sample size. To correct batch-related cross-sample contamination, repertoire overlap clustering matched CDR3 amino acid sequences but not nucleotide sequences. TCRdb reran the public reads through fastp at Q25 and MiXCR, keeping productive beta chains. Entries are consolidated by CDR3 protein sequence, retaining the most common genes and DNA. The V and J calls and clone size are TCRdb's, not the authors'. The sample yields about 680,000 distinct CDR3 sequences; approximately 60% were counted once. Of the sample, 10% to 12% falls within the top ten clones.

Summary of the overall study and its limitations: Patients showed significantly higher frequencies than controls for five TRBV segments, among them TRBV5-6, TRBV5-1 and TRBV20-1. Direct clustering with F measure showed strong co-clustering of samples prepared in the same batch, prompting a batch-effect correction. The multiple sclerosis patient group was slightly younger than the control group. Normalized Chao1 diversity was significantly lower in multiple sclerosis patients than controls, suggesting substantial peripheral T-cell clonal expansion.

V and J lose 5 bases and 6 bases, and a span of 8 bases separates them. The CDR3 runs 11 amino acids, cysteine and phenylalanine included. Just the 33-base CDR3 DNA is kept, in frame starting at base 1. To demonstrate the VDJtools post-analysis software, the study profiled TCR beta repertoires from the peripheral blood of 10 to 15 young patients with multiple sclerosis. The multiple sclerosis patients were children and adolescents between roughly 6 and 16 years of age. In regard to this clonotype: This receptor's antigen is unknown. No much larger clone exists at a distance of one base, and base qualities are not known.

The material sequenced was blood. The source is a girl aged 2 to 9 with multiple sclerosis. The chain is encoded by TRBV12-3 or TRBV12-4 joined to TRBJ2-7; a tentative D match to TRBD1 spans 6 bases. The sequenced DNA: TGTGCCAGCAGTGCCAGGGGCGAGCAGTACTTC. Translated, it gives CASSARGEQYF.